This T cell receptor (beta chain) was documented in a study of T cell repertoires in cytomegalovirus infection. About the research overall: Shared public TCR beta signatures pointed to both CMV infection and a matching HLA type.

In TCRdb, the reads were re-called with MiXCR into one record per CDR3 protein. The data hold around 550,000 distinct CDR3 sequences, with around 27% observed a single time. Trimming cost V 4 bases and J 3 bases, with 13 bases left between them. This CDR3 contains 14 residues. Germline assignment: CDR1 SGHTA and CDR2 FQGNSA. Many counts were recorded for this clonotype. The receptor was isolated from a human donor in good health (CMV status not recorded). Some clones in this sample may be carry-over from other donors' samples. The source material was PBMCs. The chain carries TRBV7-2 and TRBJ2-7; the D gene could be TRBD1 or TRBD2 (6 bases each). The CDR3 DNA sequence: TGTGCCAGCAGCTCCCTAGGAGGGGGCTACGAGCAGTACTTC. Protein sequence: CASSSLGGGYEQYF.